Listed below are T cell receptor beta chains from one sample, sequenced in a study of neurological immune-mediated disorders. From the 5' RACE reads, TCRdb called clonotypes with MiXCR, one entry per CDR3 protein. The sample consists of some 87,000 distinct CDR3 sequences, about 5% of them appearing once. The sequenced material came from PBMCs. These receptors all come from a woman aged 55-75 years with multiple sclerosis. Each CDR3 is given with its conserved first and last residue. The D gene is left open where the match is weak. A row's size may be missing; if present it is once, few, many or a size class.

>NA|many|TRBJ2-7|TRBV6-5
TGTGCCAGCAGTACCCTTGGGGGGCGGTCAGGGGAGCAGTACTTC
CASSTLGGRSGEQYF
>NA|many|TRBJ1-4|TRBV12-3/TRBV12-4
TGTGCCAGCAGGTCCTCGGGACGGCTTAATGAAAAACTGTTTTTT
CASRSSGRLNEKLFF
>NA|few|TRBJ1-1|TRBV14
TGTGCCAGCAGCCAAGCTGGGATGAACACTGAAGCTTTCTTT
CASSQAGMNTEAFF
>NA|many|TRBJ1-1|TRBV5-1
TGCGCCAGCAGTAAGGAAGGACAGTTGGCTTTCTTT
CASSKEGQLAFF
>NA|many|TRBJ1-5|TRBV12-3/TRBV12-4
TGTGCCAGCGGACCGCACAGAGGAGGTCAGCCCCAGCATTTT
CASGPHRGGQPQHF
>NA|many|TRBJ2-1|TRBV20-1
TGCAGTGCTAGACGAGCTGGGGACCCCAATGAGCAGTTCTTC
CSARRAGDPNEQFF
>TRBD1|few|TRBJ2-7|TRBV20-1
TGCAGTGCTAGTACCGGGACAGGGAACGAGCAGTACTTC
CSASTGTGNEQYF
>NA|many|TRBJ2-7|TRBV20-1
TGCAGTACTAAAACCGACACCGGGGGATTCTACGAGCAGTACTTC
CSTKTDTGGFYEQYF
>NA|many|TRBJ1-1|TRBV3-1
TGTGCCAGCAGCCATCCGGGGGGGCTGAACACTGAAGCTTTCTTT
CASSHPGGLNTEAFF
>NA|many|TRBJ1-6|TRBV20-1
TGCAGTGCTAGAGAGTCACAGGGTCCCAATTCACCCCTCCACTTT
CSARESQGPNSPLHF
>NA|many|TRBJ1-1|TRBV21-1
TGTGCCAGCAGCAAAACCCCCAGGGGGCCTAGGCACACTGAAGCTTTCTTT
CASSKTPRGPRHTEAFF
>NA|few|TRBJ2-3|TRBV15
TGTGCCACCAGCGGAGGACGGCCTTACACAGATACGCAGTATTTT
CATSGGRPYTDTQYF
>NA|many|TRBJ2-3|TRBV29-1
TGCAGCGTCCCGGGGCATTTTAGCACAGATACGCAGTATTTT
CSVPGHFSTDTQYF
>NA|NA|TRBJ1-5|TRBV30
TGTGCCTGCCGATTGTCAGGGCCCAATCAGCCCCAGCATTTT
CACRLSGPNQPQHF
>TRBD2|many|TRBJ2-3|TRBV20-1
TGCAGTGCTAGAGATTCGCTAGCGGGGGGGTTTTCCACAGATACGCAGTATTTT
CSARDSLAGGFSTDTQYF
>NA|few|TRBJ1-6|TRBV5-1
TGCGCCAGCAGCTTGGGACAGGCCTATAATTCACCCCTCCACTTT
CASSLGQAYNSPLHF
>NA|many|TRBJ1-3|TRBV5-5
TGTGCCAGCAGCTTGGGACCCATCTCTGGAAACACCATATATTTT
CASSLGPISGNTIYF
>NA|many|TRBJ1-1|TRBV5-6
TGTGCCAGCAGCTTGGCCGACAGAGAAGCTTTCTTT
CASSLADREAFF
>NA|many|TRBJ2-4|TRBV20-1
TGCAGTGCTAGAGTGGCCCTAGGAGGGTTACTAGCCAAAAACATTCAGTACTTC
CSARVALGGLLAKNIQYF
>TRBD1|many|TRBJ1-1|TRBV5-5
TGTGCCAGCAGCTTGTACAGGGGCGAGACTGAAGCTTTCTTT
CASSLYRGETEAFF
>NA|many|TRBJ1-1|TRBV27
TGTGCCAGCAGTGCAGGGCTTTTGAACACTGAAGCTTTCTTT
CASSAGLLNTEAFF
>NA|many|TRBJ1-1|TRBV20-1
TGCAGTGCTTCCCCAGGGTCCCCCACTGAAGCTTTCTTT
CSASPGSPTEAFF
>NA|many|TRBJ2-3|TRBV12-3/TRBV12-4
TGTGCCAGCAGTTGGTCAGGGTCGGGAGATACGCAGTATTTT
CASSWSGSGDTQYF
>TRBD1|many|TRBJ2-3|TRBV20-1
TGCAGTGCTCCGGGACAGCTTAGCACAGATACGCAGTATTTT
CSAPGQLSTDTQYF
>TRBD2|many|TRBJ2-1|TRBV7-9
TGTGCCAGCACCCCACTAGCGGGGGGGCTTCATGAGCAGTTCTTC
CASTPLAGGLHEQFF
>NA|many|TRBJ2-3|TRBV28
TGTGCCAGCATCGTGGGGGGATCAGATACGCAGTATTTT
CASIVGGSDTQYF
>NA|many|TRBJ1-4|TRBV20-1
TGCAGTGCCTATCAGGGAGGCTCTGAAAAACTGTTTTTT
CSAYQGGSEKLFF
>NA|many|TRBJ2-7|TRBV5-1
TGCGCCAGCAGCTCTCGATACGAGCAGTACTTC
CASSSRYEQYF
>TRBD1|many|TRBJ1-5|TRBV28
TGTGCCAGCGGAGGACAGGGCAATCAGCCCCAGCATTTT
CASGGQGNQPQHF
>NA|many|TRBJ1-2|TRBV3-1
TGTGCCAGCAGCTTCACACGTACGACCTATGGCTACACCTTC
CASSFTRTTYGYTF
>NA|many|TRBJ1-5|TRBV6-1
TGTGCCAGCAGTCGCGACAGGTCCCCCTATCAGCCCCAGCATTTT
CASSRDRSPYQPQHF
>NA|many|TRBJ1-6|TRBV10-3
TGTGCCATCAGTGAGTCGAAGGGAGATTCACCCCTCCACTTT
CAISESKGDSPLHF
>NA|many|TRBJ2-7|TRBV4-1
TGCGCCAGCAGCCAAGATTTTAAGGGGATCTTTGAGCAGTACTTC
CASSQDFKGIFEQYF
>NA|many|TRBJ2-2|TRBV5-6
TGTGCCAGCAGTTTAACGGACGGATCGAACACCGGGGAGCTGTTTTTT
CASSLTDGSNTGELFF
>TRBD2|many|TRBJ2-5|TRBV20-1
TGCAGTGCTAGAGATCTGGGTAGCGGGGGGGCCCGGGAGACCCAGTACTTC
CSARDLGSGGARETQYF
>NA|few|TRBJ2-4|TRBV12-3/TRBV12-4
TGTGCCAGCAGTAGCGACTCCAAAAACATTCAGTACTTC
CASSSDSKNIQYF
>NA|many|TRBJ1-4|TRBV29-1
TGCAGCGTTGCCCGACAGGCTAATGAAAAACTGTTTTTT
CSVARQANEKLFF
>NA|many|TRBJ1-2|TRBV5-1
TGCGCCAGCAGCTTGGCTCGCCTTCATGGCTACACCTTC
CASSLARLHGYTF
>TRBD2|few|TRBJ2-1|TRBV7-6
TGTGCCAGCAGCCCAGGAAGCGGGGGGTCCTTTCAGTTCTTC
CASSPGSGGSFQFF
>NA|NA|TRBJ1-3|TRBV18
TGTGCCAGCTCCGGCTCCATCGGAAACACCATATATTTT
CASSGSIGNTIYF
>NA|many|TRBJ2-3|TRBV5-8
TGTGCCAGCAGCCTACGACTGGATTCTAGCACAGATACGCAGTATTTT
CASSLRLDSSTDTQYF
>NA|many|TRBJ2-2|TRBV5-1
TGCGCCAGCAGCTTGGCTGGTGTCGTCGGGGAGCTGTTTTTT
CASSLAGVVGELFF
>TRBD1|many|TRBJ2-4|TRBV10-2
TGCGCCAGCAGTGAACCGACAGGGGGCACCGGGAGGGCCAAAAACATTCAGTACTTC
CASSEPTGGTGRAKNIQYF
>TRBD2|many|TRBJ2-7|TRBV12-3/TRBV12-4
TGTGCCAGCAAAAGACAGTTGACTAGCGGCTACGAGCAGTACTTC
CASKRQLTSGYEQYF
>NA|many|TRBJ1-4|TRBV30
TGTGCCACCCCGGGAGGAGGAGATGAAAAACTGTTTTTT
CATPGGGDEKLFF
>TRBD1|many|TRBJ2-7|TRBV9
TGTGCCAGCAGCCCTCGGGACAGAGGCGAGCAGTACTTC
CASSPRDRGEQYF